What follows are 22 T cell receptor beta chains derived from one specimen sequenced in a study of molecular identifiers for immune sequencing clone quantification. TCRdb analysed the PCR reads with MiXCR anew, one entry per CDR3 protein. There are approximately 97,000 distinct CDR3 sequences in the sample; less than 25% occur only once, and 0.94% lies in the top ten. The sample comprised naive CD8+ T cells from blood, with Jurkat cell RNA spiked in. The subset is: FACS-sorted CD8+CD4-CCR7+CD45RA+ naive T cells. The receptors were gathered from a human donor in good health. Some libraries in this study had Jurkat cell RNA spiked in.

A word on this clonotype: Given a much more abundant clone one base away, this may be a read error. V usage is TRBV6-2 or TRBV6-3 and J usage is TRBJ2-7; D is possibly TRBD1 (6 bases). Germline V gene lookup returns CDR1 MNHEY and CDR2 SVGEGT. The CDR3 consists of 13 residues. This CDR3 is CASRDLGAYAQYF. DNA for the CDR3: TGTGCCAGCAGGGACCTGGGGGCCTACGCGCAGTACTTC.

In its sample, this clonotype was seen a few times. The chain recombines TRBV12-3 or TRBV12-4 with TRBJ2-7, with 9 positions matching TRBD1. The CDR3 has 14 amino acids. With 6 bases clipped from V and 3 bases from J, the junction kept 6 bases outside the gene matches. The CDR3 protein is CASRRQGESYEQYF. For the CDR3, the DNA is TGTGCCAGCAGGAGACAGGGGGAAAGCTACGAGCAGTACTTC.

The sample holds many counts of this clonotype. This chain joins TRBV27 and TRBJ2-7; TRBD2 might be the D (5 bases). V dropped 3 bases and J dropped 1 base, with 7 bases sitting between them. The CDR3 spans 13 residues. Germline V gives CDR1 MNHEY, CDR2 SMNVEV (reference sequence). The CDR3 DNA is TGTGCCAGCAGTTTCAGAGGGTCCTACGAGCAGTACTTC. Its translation is CASSFRGSYEQYF.

This clonotype was recorded many times. The CDR3 DNA reads TGTGCCAGCACCCCCCCGGTTCACCAGATCGCTGAAGCTTTCTTT. Its translation: CASTPPVHQIAEAFF. The chain is built from TRBV7-9 and TRBJ1-1, with unresolved D. The CDR3 totals 15 residues. Germline loops: CDR1 SEHNR, CDR2 FQNEAQ (reference sequence). Trimming took off 7 bases at V and 6 bases at J, with 21 bases between the two ends.

At least ten counts were recorded for this clonotype. This chain joins TRBV3-1 and TRBJ2-1; 9 bases match TRBD1. CDR3 length equals 16 residues. Germline lookup yields CDR1 LGHDT and CDR2 YNNKEL (reference sequence). J lost 2 bases, V lost 2 bases, and 4 bases had no gene match. CDR3 amino acids: CASSQQTGGPYNEQFF. CDR3 nucleotide sequence: TGTGCCAGCAGCCAACAAACAGGGGGCCCCTACAATGAGCAGTTCTTC.

Remarks on this clonotype: This may stem from a read error, because a much larger clone lies one nucleotide away. The chain is built from TRBV11-2 and TRBJ2-3; D might be TRBD2 (5 bases). CDR3 size: 12 residues. CDR1 is SGHAT, CDR2 FQNNGV, per germline. Trimming left V 5 bases short and J 6 bases short, with 9 bases between. CDR3 loop: CASSLAMDTQYF. DNA for the CDR3: TGTGCCAGCAGCCTAGCCATGGATACGCAGTATTTT. Full variable domain (remainder filled in from reference TRBV11-2 and TRBJ2-3): EAGVAQSPRYKIIEKRQSVAFWCNPISGHATLYWYQQILGQGPKLLIQFQNNGVVDDSQLPKDRFSAERLKGVDSTLKIQPAKLEDSAVYLCASSLAMDTQYFGPGTRLTVL.

This clonotype came up many times. The CDR3 nucleotides read TGTGCCAGCAGCCGGACAAAGGCGTTGAACACTGAAGCTTTCTTT. Protein: CASSRTKALNTEAFF. The chain links TRBV7-9 to TRBJ1-1, with a possible D match to TRBD1 (5 bases). Germline assignment: CDR1 SEHNR and CDR2 FQNEAQ (reference sequence). Trimming took 5 bases from V and 0 from J, leaving 13 bases between them. CDR3 size: 15 residues. Full variable domain (missing parts from reference TRBV7-9 and TRBJ1-1): DTGVSQNPRHKITKRGQNVTFRCDPISEHNRLYWYRQTLGQGPEFLTYFQNEAQLEKSRLLSDRFSAERPKGSFSTLEIQRTEQGDSAMYLCASSRTKALNTEAFFGQGTRLTVV.

This CDR3 is CASIERRPVVSYTF. The CDR3 DNA reads TGTGCCAGCATCGAACGCCGGCCGGTTGTTAGCTACACCTTC. The chain recombines TRBV21-1 with TRBJ1-2. TRBV21-1 is termed a pseudogene. The CDR3 runs to 14 residues.

This clonotype occurred a few times. The chain employs TRBV7-6 and TRBJ1-1, with a weak D call TRBD1 (5 bases). Germline loops: CDR1 SGHVS, CDR2 FNYEAQ. V was clipped by 5 bases and J by 6 bases, with 13 bases between them. The CDR3 has 13 residues. The CDR3 nucleotides read TGTGCCAGCAGCCCGATGGGGCTTTCTGAAGCTTTCTTT. Translation gives CASSPMGLSEAFF. Together with reference TRBV7-6 and TRBJ1-1, the CDR3 gives the full variable domain: GAGVSQSPRYKVTKRGQDVALRCDPISGHVSLYWYRQALGQGPEFLTYFNYEAQQDKSGLPNDRFSAERPEGSISTLTIQRTEQRDSAMYRCASSPMGLSEAFFGQGTRLTVV.

Of note for this clonotype: A much more abundant neighbour one base away suggests this may be a read error. The rearrangement links TRBV12-5 to TRBJ2-7; D uncertain. Germline CDR1 reads LGHNT; CDR2 reads FRNRAP. The CDR3 is made up of 12 amino acids. CDR3 protein: CVSGPSQYEQYF. CDR3 sequence (DNA): TGTGTTAGTGGCCCCTCTCAGTACGAGCAGTACTTC.

Concerning this clonotype itself: The conserved phenylalanine or tryptophan normally closing the CDR3 is absent here, so this likely arose from a read error. The CDR3 reads CASSPMGGRETQYL. CDR3 coding DNA: TGTGCCAGCAGCCCAATGGGAGGGCGAGAGACCCAGTACCTC. The chain employs TRBV7-8 and TRBJ2-5; 7 bases fit TRBD2. Trimming took 5 bases from V and 4 from J; bases not matched to a gene: 7. The CDR3 runs 14 residues. Germline-derived CDR1 and CDR2 are SGHVS and FQNEAQ.

This clonotype was counted between two and nine times. This rearrangement joins TRBV10-2 to TRBJ2-3; D gene ambiguous. The CDR3 is 14 residues long. Germline CDR1 is WSHSY and CDR2 is SAAADI. Trimming pared 7 bases from V and 0 bases from J, leaving 11 bases between. Written as DNA, the CDR3 is TGCGCCAGCACAGAGTACACTAGCACAGATACGCAGTATTTT. It encodes CASTEYTSTDTQYF.

The chain couples TRBV27 to TRBJ2-7; D is perhaps TRBD2 (5 bases). Trimming took off 2 bases at V and 8 bases at J, with 16 bases between the two ends. The germline V gene encodes CDR1 MNHEY and CDR2 SMNVEV (reference sequence). The CDR3 extends over 14 amino acids. CDR3: CASSLPQDSPQQYF. The CDR3 DNA reads as TGTGCCAGCAGTTTACCCCAGGACTCACCCCAGCAGTACTTC.

This clonotype was observed a few times. This chain joins TRBV5-4 and TRBJ2-1; D is unresolved. In germline, CDR1 is SGHNT, CDR2 YYREEE (reference sequence). Trimming removed 0 bases at V and 0 bases at J, with 7 bases between. This CDR3 is built from 15 residues. The CDR3 sequence is CASSLDFSSYNEQFF. The DNA of the CDR3 is TGTGCCAGCAGCTTGGATTTTTCCTCCTACAATGAGCAGTTCTTC.

This clonotype was recorded at least ten times. This chain uses TRBV6-2 or TRBV6-3 with TRBJ2-3; D is perhaps TRBD2 (6 bases). V was shortened by 6 bases and J by 0 bases, with 13 bases between the two germline ends. The germline gives CDR1 MNHEY, CDR2 SVGEGT. This CDR3 has 15 residues. CDR3 sequence: CASSHGGFSTDTQYF. As DNA, the CDR3 is TGTGCCAGCAGCCACGGAGGGTTTAGCACAGATACGCAGTATTTT.

In regard to this clonotype: It may be a read error: a sequence one base away is much more abundant. The rearrangement joins TRBV27 to TRBJ2-5; no clear D. The germline V gene has CDR1 MNHEY and CDR2 SMNVEV (reference sequence). This CDR3 is built from 13 residues. CDR3 nucleotides: TGTGCCAGCAGAATCAGGTACCAAGAGCCCCAGTACTTC. Translation gives CASRIRYQEPQYF.

The chain carries TRBV7-2 and TRBJ2-7; D gene ambiguous. V was pared by 1 base and J by 0 bases, with 13 bases between. Germline CDR1 and CDR2: SGHTA and FQGNSA. CDR3 length: 16 residues. CDR3 DNA sequence: TGTGCCAGCAGCTTAGGGTCGGTTTTGAGCTCCTACGAGCAGTACTTC. It specifies CASSLGSVLSSYEQYF.

As regards this clonotype: A read error is possible here, since a much larger clone lies one base away. No conserved phenylalanine or tryptophan ends this CDR3, so it is likely a read error. The chain is built from TRBV12-3 or TRBV12-4 and TRBJ2-3; D is perhaps TRBD1 (7 bases). This CDR3 has 15 residues. The germline V and J ends were trimmed by 3 bases and 1 base, with 11 bases remaining between them. The CDR3 DNA is TGTGCCAGCAGTTTTGGCAGGGGGGGCACAGATACGCAGTATATT. Encoded protein: CASSFGRGGTDTQYI.

The gene calls are TRBV20-1 and TRBJ2-7; TRBD1 matches at 7 bases. CDR3 length equals 13 residues. Germline V gene data show CDR1 as DFQATT and CDR2 as SNEGSKA (reference sequence). With 3 bases clipped from V and 3 bases from J, the junction kept 5 bases outside the gene matches. The CDR3 sequence: CSARGDSIYEQYF. In DNA form, the CDR3 reads TGCAGTGCTAGGGGGGACAGCATCTACGAGCAGTACTTC.

This clonotype has ten or more counts. V usage is TRBV7-2 and J usage is TRBJ2-3; 11 nucleotides align to TRBD1. V lost 3 bases and J lost 5; bases outside the gene matches: 10. There are 17 residues in the CDR3. CDR1 and CDR2 (germline): SGHTA, FQGNSA. The CDR3 sequence: CASSLPSGTGGLDTQYF. The DNA for the CDR3 is TGTGCCAGCAGCTTGCCTTCAGGGACAGGGGGTTTAGATACGCAGTATTTT.

Many counts were recorded for this clonotype. The rearrangement uses TRBV7-9 and TRBJ2-2; D is ambiguous. The CDR3 spans 16 residues. The germline V gene has CDR1 SEHNR and CDR2 FQNEAQ (reference sequence). V was clipped by 3 bases and J by 1 base, with 12 bases between them. The CDR3 loop reads CASSFASSQNTGELFF. CDR3 in DNA: TGTGCCAGCAGCTTTGCAAGTTCTCAGAACACCGGGGAGCTGTTTTTT.

This clonotype has a count of ten or more. The chain is built from TRBV4-1 and TRBJ2-5; D remains ambiguous. CDR1 and CDR2 (germline): MGHRA, YSYEKL. This CDR3 contains 13 residues. The V gene lost 4 bases and the J gene lost 3 bases, with 9 bases spanning the gap. The CDR3 coding sequence is TGCGCCAGCAGCCCTCGTTGGGAAGAGACCCAGTACTTC. The encoded protein is CASSPRWEETQYF.